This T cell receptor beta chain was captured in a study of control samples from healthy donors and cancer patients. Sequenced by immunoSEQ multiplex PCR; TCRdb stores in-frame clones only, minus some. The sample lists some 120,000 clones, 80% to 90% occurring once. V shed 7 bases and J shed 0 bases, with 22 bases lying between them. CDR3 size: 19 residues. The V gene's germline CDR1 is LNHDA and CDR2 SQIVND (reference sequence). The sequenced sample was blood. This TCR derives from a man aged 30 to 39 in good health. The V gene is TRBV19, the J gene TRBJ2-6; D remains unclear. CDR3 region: CASKGQDLSPLSGANVLTF. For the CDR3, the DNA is TGTGCCAGTAAAGGCCAGGACCTCTCCCCTCTCTCTGGGGCCAACGTCCTGACTTTC.